A selection of T cell receptor beta chains follows, all from one sample in a study of beta chain features in type 1 diabetes. Repertoires were generated with immunoSEQ multiplex PCR, while TCRdb's copy carries only in-frame clones and drops some. The data contain 900,000 or so clones, 15% to 20% of them seen just once; the ten biggest clones take up 0.02% to 0.025%. Sequenced input: naive CD4+ T cells from blood. The source is a woman younger than 30 in good health. The CDR3 runs from the conserved cysteine through the conserved F or W. The order of the fields is D gene, clone size, V gene, J gene, CDR3 DNA, CDR3 protein. A D gene is named only where the DNA matches it firmly. Size values are once, few and many counts, or a class for expanded clones, and some rows have none.

>TRBD2|.|TRBV29-1|TRBJ2-1
TGCAGCGGGTCTAGCGGGAACAATGAGCAGTTCTTC
CSGSSGNNEQFF
>.|few|TRBV5-6|TRBJ1-2
TGTGCCAGCAGCTTCGTATCGGCCGACTATGGCTACACCTTC
CASSFVSADYGYTF
>.|.|TRBV18|TRBJ2-3
TGTGCCAGCTCACCACCGGGGGCACCGGCAGATACGCAGTATTTT
CASSPPGAPADTQYF
>.|.|TRBV7-9|TRBJ2-2
TGTGCCAGCAGCTTACGGGAGTCACAGGGATCCACCGGGGAGCTGTTTTTT
CASSLRESQGSTGELFF
>.|few|TRBV19|TRBJ2-6
TGTGCCAGTAGTATAGGGTGGGCTGGGGCCAACGTCCTGACTTTC
CASSIGWAGANVLTF
>TRBD1|.|TRBV28|TRBJ1-2
TGTGCCAGCATCGCCGTGACAGGGCCCGCTGGCTACACCTTC
CASIAVTGPAGYTF
>.|few|TRBV7-9|TRBJ2-1
TGTGCCAGCACCAAACGTGGGGAATCCAATGAGCAGTTCTTC
CASTKRGESNEQFF
>.|.|TRBV7-9|TRBJ2-1
TGTGCCAGCAGTGAGTACCGGGACACAATCAATGAGCAGTTCTTC
CASSEYRDTINEQFF
>TRBD1|.|TRBV7-8|TRBJ2-7
TGTGCCAGCAGCCCCCGGGACAGGGGCGAGCAGTACTTC
CASSPRDRGEQYF
>TRBD2|few|TRBV7-9|TRBJ2-7
TGTGCCAGCAGCTGGTCCGGGACTAGCTACGAGCAGTACTTC
CASSWSGTSYEQYF
>.|.|TRBV7-8|TRBJ2-5
TGTGCCAGCAGCTTGCTTTCGGGGGGACAGTACCAAGAGACCCAGTACTTC
CASSLLSGGQYQETQYF
>.|.|TRBV7-2|TRBJ1-1
TGTGCCAGCAGCCCATTTGTTGGAACTGAAGCTTTCTTT
CASSPFVGTEAFF
>.|.|TRBV6-5|TRBJ1-1
TGTGCCAGCAGTTACGAGTCGAGGACGAACACTGAAGCTTTCTTT
CASSYESRTNTEAFF
>.|.|TRBV28|TRBJ1-1
TGTGCCAGCAGTTGGAGGGGCGAGCTGGTCTTT
CASSWRGELVF
>.|.|TRBV2|TRBJ2-7
TGTGCCAGCAGTGAAAGGAATCTCTCCTACGAGCAGTACTTC
CASSERNLSYEQYF
>TRBD1|.|TRBV6-5|TRBJ2-1
TGTGCCAGCAGAGGCCCAGGGGGTCCCTACAATGAGCAGTTCTTC
CASRGPGGPYNEQFF
>.|.|TRBV7-9|TRBJ1-1
TGTGCCAGCAGCTTAGGAGGTCGACAGAACACTGAAGCTTTCTTT
CASSLGGRQNTEAFF
>.|few|TRBV4-3|TRBJ2-3
TGCGCCAGCAGCCAAGAAAAGGTCACAGATACGCAGTATTTT
CASSQEKVTDTQYF
>TRBD2|.|TRBV4-3|TRBJ2-3
TGCGCCAGCAGCCAAGATATTAGGACTAGCGGCACAGATACGCAGTATTTT
CASSQDIRTSGTDTQYF
>.|.|TRBV27|TRBJ2-1
TGTGCCAGCACACTCCGAGGGGGCAATGAGCAGTTCTTC
CASTLRGGNEQFF
>.|few|TRBV7-9|TRBJ2-5
TGTGCCAGCAGCAGTTCGCAGACCCAGTACTTC
CASSSSQTQYF
>.|few|TRBV6-5|TRBJ2-1
TGTGCCAGCAGTTACTCTGGGTTTAGCGACAATGAGCAGTTCTTC
CASSYSGFSDNEQFF
>.|.|TRBV9|TRBJ2-2
TGTGCCAGCAGCGTAGGCCTAGCCGCCGGGGAGCTGTTTTTT
CASSVGLAAGELFF
>.|.|TRBV6-6|TRBJ1-5
TGTGCCAGCAGCGGACTAAATCAGCCCCAGCATTTT
CASSGLNQPQHF
>.|few|TRBV29-1|TRBJ2-3
TGCAGCGTTGAAATTTATGGTACGCAGTATTTT
CSVEIYGTQYF
>.|few|TRBV2|TRBJ2-3
TGTGCCAGCTCGGAGGTCGGTACGGCAGATACGCAGTATTTT
CASSEVGTADTQYF
>.|.|TRBV15|TRBJ2-1
TGTGCCACCACCAGGGACAAGAGCTCCTACAATGAGCAGTTCTTC
CATTRDKSSYNEQFF
>.|.|TRBV7-2|TRBJ2-5
TGTGCCAGCAGCTTTGGGGGGCGAGAGACCCAGTACTTC
CASSFGGRETQYF
>.|.|TRBV5-1|TRBJ2-2
TGCGCCAGCTCCCGGACAGTCAACACCGGGGAGCTGTTTTTT
CASSRTVNTGELFF
>.|few|TRBV25-1|TRBJ2-1
TGTGCCAGCAGTGAGGTTGGGAGCTCCTACAATGAGCAGTTCTTC
CASSEVGSSYNEQFF
>TRBD2|.|TRBV5-1|TRBJ2-7
TGCGCCAGCAGCGGGTACGGACTAGCGGGAGAACCGTCCTACGAGCAGTACTTC
CASSGYGLAGEPSYEQYF
>.|.|TRBV19|TRBJ2-5
TGTGCCAGTAGTTCAAGCCTACGAGAGACCCAGTACTTC
CASSSSLRETQYF
>.|.|TRBV28|TRBJ1-3
TGTGCCAGCAGACGGAAGACGGTCTCTGGAAACACCATATATTTT
CASRRKTVSGNTIYF
>TRBD2|.|TRBV7-3|TRBJ2-3
TGTGCCAGCAGCCGTGGGACTAGCGGGAGGGCGGCTGATACGCAGTATTTT
CASSRGTSGRAADTQYF
>.|.|TRBV23-1|TRBJ2-3
TGCGCCAGCGTGGGGGGCCCAGATACGCAGTATTTT
CASVGGPDTQYF
>TRBD2|.|TRBV15|TRBJ2-5
TGTGCCGCAACCTCCGGGACTAGCGGGAGGAGGGCCCGGGAGGAGACCCAGTACTTC
CAATSGTSGRRAREETQYF
>.|few|TRBV2|TRBJ2-1
TGTGCCAGCATTCGACATGACGATGAGCAGTTCTTC
CASIRHDDEQFF
>TRBD1|.|TRBV19|TRBJ2-1
TGTGCCAGTAGTAATACGGGACAGGGCCCCTACAATGAGCAGTTCTTC
CASSNTGQGPYNEQFF
>TRBD2|few|TRBV13|TRBJ2-7
TGTGCCAGCAGCCCTCGGACTAGCGGCCCCTACGAGCAGTACTTC
CASSPRTSGPYEQYF
>.|few|TRBV18|TRBJ1-5
TGTGCCAGCTCACCATCAGGGATGCAGCCCCAGCATTTT
CASSPSGMQPQHF
>.|many|TRBV10-3|TRBJ2-1
TGTGCCATCAGTGAGGGGGTTATCCAGTTCTTC
CAISEGVIQFF
>.|few|TRBV4-2|TRBJ1-2
TGTGTCAGCAGCCAAGAGTACTATGGCTACACCTTC
CVSSQEYYGYTF
>.|.|TRBV6-1|TRBJ1-3
TGTGCCAGCAGTGAGGCCTCTGGAAACACCATATATTTT
CASSEASGNTIYF
>.|few|TRBV4-2|TRBJ1-3
TGTGCCAGCAGCCAAGACTTCTCCAGGGTGGGAGGAAACACCATATATTTT
CASSQDFSRVGGNTIYF
>TRBD2|.|TRBV7-2|TRBJ2-7
TGTGCCAGCAGCCCTGGGGGGACTAGCGAGTTGTACGAGCAGTACTTC
CASSPGGTSELYEQYF
>.|few|TRBV18|TRBJ2-7
TGTGCCAGCTCTATCGGGTTGCGAAGCTCCTACGAGCAGTACTTC
CASSIGLRSSYEQYF
>.|.|TRBV29-1|TRBJ2-5
TGCAGCGTTGTCCCCGGGACGGTACAAGAGACCCAGTACTTC
CSVVPGTVQETQYF
>.|few|TRBV19|TRBJ1-5
TGTGCCAGTAGTCTCAACAGGGCCTGGGAACCCCAGCATTTT
CASSLNRAWEPQHF
>.|.|TRBV13|TRBJ1-1
TGTGCCAGCAGCTTACTACTTGGGAACACTGAAGCTTTCTTT
CASSLLLGNTEAFF
>TRBD1|once|TRBV11-2|TRBJ1-3
TGTGCCAGCAGCCGGGACAGCCCTCGGAGCTCTGGAAACACCATATATTTT
CASSRDSPRSSGNTIYF
>.|.|TRBV5-1|TRBJ1-6
TGCGCCAGCAGCTTGGAGGTCGGCGCGGGGTTTTCACCCCTCCACTTT
CASSLEVGAGFSPLHF
>.|few|TRBV19|TRBJ1-5
TGTGCCAGTAGTATAACCGGGGGCAATCAGCCCCAGCATTTT
CASSITGGNQPQHF
>TRBD2|few|TRBV5-6|TRBJ2-7
TGTGCCAGCAGCTTCTACCAGCCCGGGAGGATCAACGAGCAGTACTTC
CASSFYQPGRINEQYF